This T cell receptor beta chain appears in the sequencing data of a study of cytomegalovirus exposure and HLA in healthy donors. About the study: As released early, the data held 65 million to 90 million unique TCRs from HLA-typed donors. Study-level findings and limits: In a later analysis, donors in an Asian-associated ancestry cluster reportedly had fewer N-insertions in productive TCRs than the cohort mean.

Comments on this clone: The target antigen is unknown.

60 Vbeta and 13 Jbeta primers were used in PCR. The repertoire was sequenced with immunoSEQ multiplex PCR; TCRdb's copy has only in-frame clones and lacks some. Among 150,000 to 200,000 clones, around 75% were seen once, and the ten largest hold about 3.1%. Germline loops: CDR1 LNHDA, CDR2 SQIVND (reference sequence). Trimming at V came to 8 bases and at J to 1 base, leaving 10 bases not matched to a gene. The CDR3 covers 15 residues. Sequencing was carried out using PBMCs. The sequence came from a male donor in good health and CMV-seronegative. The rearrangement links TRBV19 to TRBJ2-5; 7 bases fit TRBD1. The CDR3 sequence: CASSRGDSAQETQYF. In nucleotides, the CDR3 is TGTGCCAGTTCAAGAGGGGACAGCGCCCAAGAGACCCAGTACTTC.